The 3 T cell receptor beta chains reported below all come from one sample, sequenced in a study of blood T cell repertoires in COVID-19. This table comes from immunoSEQ multiplex PCR, and its TCRdb copy is limited to in-frame clones, with some not included. The sample yields around 100,000 clones, 70% to 90% seen once. The sequenced sample was peripheral blood. Receptor source: a man between 45 and 60 years old in a cohort sampled during active COVID-19.

This clone appeared once. The chain uses TRBV7-3 and TRBJ2-1; D uncertain. This CDR3 has 13 residues. CDR1 and CDR2 (germline): SGHTA, FQGTGA. Trimming cost V 5 bases and J 9 bases, with 14 bases left between them. The CDR3 sequence is CASSPLRSLEQFF. The CDR3 DNA is TGTGCCAGCAGCCCTCTGAGATCGCTTGAGCAGTTCTTC.

This rearrangement joins TRBV11-2 to TRBJ2-2, with D possibly TRBD1 on 5 matching bases. Looked up from germline, CDR1 is SGHAT and CDR2 is FQNNGV. V lost 1 base to trimming and J lost 5 bases, with 14 bases between them. CDR3 size: 16 residues. The CDR3 nucleotides read TGTGCCAGCAGCTTAGTGACGCCAGACAGAACCGGGGAGCTGTTTTTT. Amino acid sequence: CASSLVTPDRTGELFF.

This clone is a singleton in its sample. The gene calls are TRBV3-1 (or the pseudogene TRBV3-2) and TRBJ2-3; D not resolved. Trimming removed 2 bases from V and 3 bases from J, with 18 bases in between. Germline CDR1 reads LGHDT; CDR2 reads YNNKEL (reference sequence). The CDR3 is made up of 17 amino acids. This CDR3 reads CASSQSGLSARTDTQYF. CDR3 in DNA: TGTGCCAGCAGCCAATCTGGCCTTTCCGCCCGAACAGATACGCAGTATTTT.